The 12 T cell receptor beta chains presented below share a single source sample, sequenced in a study of OX40 agonist ivuxolimab in advanced cancers. Assay: immunoSEQ multiplex PCR; the TCRdb copy retains only in-frame clones and omits some. Seen here are around 82,000 clones, 85% to 90% observed once, and the top ten hold over 10%. The sample in question was CD4+ or CD8+ T cells sorted from blood, obtained in a trial of the OX40 agonist ivuxolimab. The receptor source for this set is an adult with an advanced solid tumor such as melanoma, head and neck, liver or kidney cancer.

The chain joins TRBV2 to TRBJ2-6; D perhaps matches TRBD1 (5 bases). Trimming cost V 1 base and J 2 bases, with 6 bases left between them. The germline CDR1 and CDR2 sequences are SNHLY and FYNNEI. This CDR3 comprises 15 residues. The CDR3 region has the DNA TGTGCCAGCAGTGAAGACAGGACTGGGGCCAACGTCCTGACTTTC. This sequence encodes CASSEDRTGANVLTF.

The rearrangement joins TRBV28 to TRBJ2-4, with a weak D call TRBD1 (5 bases). Germline values: CDR1 MDHEN, CDR2 SYDVKM. Trimming removed 5 bases at V and 1 base at J, with 18 bases between. The length of the CDR3 is 17 residues. The CDR3 DNA sequence: TGTGCCAGCAGTCTCCCCCCAGGGATCACGGCCAAAAACATTCAGTACTTC. This translates into CASSLPPGITAKNIQYF.

The V and J genes are TRBV19 and TRBJ2-1, with TRBD1 identical over 12 bases. Germline V gene sequence: CDR1 LNHDA, CDR2 SQIVND (reference sequence). The CDR3 loop spans 15 amino acids. The V and J ends lost 1 base and 10 bases, in that order; junction bases with no gene match: 5. CDR3 nucleotides: TGTGCCAGTAGTATAGTAGGGACAGGGGGCCTAGAGCAGTTCTTC. Protein: CASSIVGTGGLEQFF.

This chain links TRBV9 with TRBJ1-2; 8 nucleotides match TRBD1. The CDR3 runs 15 residues. V was clipped by 4 bases and J by 2 bases; unmatched bases: 7. Per the germline V gene, CDR1 is SGDLS and CDR2 is YYNGEE. CDR3 nucleotide sequence: TGTGCCAGCAGCCCAAGGACAGGGCCCAACTATGGCTACACCTTC. It encodes CASSPRTGPNYGYTF.

The chain joins TRBV7-9 to TRBJ1-5; D ambiguous. V gave up 1 base and J gave up 7 bases, with 11 bases separating them. CDR1 and CDR2 from the germline V gene are SEHNR and FQNEAQ (reference sequence). This CDR3 spans 14 amino acids. CDR3 nucleotides: TGTGCCAGCAGCTTAGATAGGGTGGGGCAGCCCCAGCATTTT. Translated: CASSLDRVGQPQHF.

The J gene is TRBJ2-7, the V gene TRBV19, with 11 nucleotides matching TRBD2. This CDR3 contains 16 residues. The trim removed 6 bases at V and 0 bases at J, leaving 7 bases unmatched. Per germline, CDR1 LNHDA and CDR2 SQIVND (reference sequence). In DNA form, the CDR3 reads TGTGCCAGTAGACAACGACTAGCGGGGAGCTCCTACGAGCAGTACTTC. As protein: CASRQRLAGSSYEQYF.

This clone occurred many times. The genes are TRBV29-1 and TRBJ2-1; D might be TRBD1 (5 bases). V was cut by 3 bases and J by 6 bases, with 9 bases left in between. Germline lookup yields CDR1 SQVTM and CDR2 ANQGSEA. This CDR3 contains 12 residues. CDR3 sequence: CSVEGPANEQFF. DNA for the CDR3: TGCAGCGTTGAGGGGCCAGCCAATGAGCAGTTCTTC.

This chain uses TRBV6-1 with TRBJ2-3; TRBD2 is a possible D gene (6 bases). The V and J ends lost 0 bases and 9 bases respectively, with 10 bases between them. This CDR3 contains 13 residues. The germline V gene has CDR1 MNHNS and CDR2 SASEGT. CDR3 sequence reads: CASSEAPGETQYF. The CDR3 coding sequence is TGTGCCAGCAGTGAAGCCCCGGGGGAGACGCAGTATTTT.

This sequence joins TRBV19 and TRBJ2-2, with TRBD1 as a possible D gene (5 bases). CDR1 and CDR2 (germline): LNHDA, SQIVND (reference sequence). The CDR3 runs to 17 residues. V gave up 4 bases and J gave up 6 bases, with 21 bases separating them. The CDR3 spells CASSRDDSPGLPGELFF. DNA for the CDR3: TGTGCCAGTAGTAGAGACGACAGCCCCGGCCTCCCCGGGGAGCTGTTTTTT.

This chain links TRBV9 with TRBJ2-4; D is ambiguous. Germline lookup yields CDR1 SGDLS and CDR2 YYNGEE. This CDR3 is 12 amino acids long. V lost 3 bases and J 5 bases, leaving 6 bases between the germline ends. The CDR3, as DNA: TGTGCCAGCAGCGGACGGGAAAACATTCAGTACTTC. It is translated as CASSGRENIQYF.

The chain has TRBV6-4 and TRBJ2-2, with D maybe TRBD2 (5 bases). CDR1 and CDR2 from the germline V gene are MRHNA and SNTAGT. The CDR3 is 14 residues long. Trimming pared 3 bases from V and 3 bases from J, leaving 8 bases between. The CDR3 spells CASSERGDTGELFF. CDR3 sequence (DNA): TGTGCCAGCAGTGAACGGGGAGACACCGGGGAGCTGTTTTTT.

J is TRBJ1-6 and V is TRBV28; a weak D match, TRBD1 (5 bases). Trimming cost V 8 bases and J 10 bases, with 24 bases left between them. The length of the CDR3 is 16 residues. Germline CDR1 is MDHEN and CDR2 is SYDVKM. Here the CDR3 reads CASLTPRQGIGSPLHF. CDR3 DNA sequence: TGTGCCAGCCTCACGCCCCGTCAGGGAATAGGGTCACCCCTCCACTTT.